This T cell receptor (beta chain) was obtained from a study of persistence of HIV-infected CD4 T cells. The CDR3 is made up of 16 amino acids. The germline CDR1 and CDR2 sequences are SGHNT and YENEEA. V lost 1 base to trimming and J lost 1 base, with 14 bases between them. Nonspecific anti-CD3/anti-CD28 bead stimulation represents the broad CD4+ T cell repertoire. Sorting selected CD4+ T cells upregulating both CD40 ligand and CD69. The immunoSEQ assay was version 4, run in survey mode. The table came from immunoSEQ multiplex PCR; TCRdb's copy has only in-frame clones and leaves some out. This table has under 50,000 clones, roughly nine tenths appearing once. Overall study results and limits: Rare CMV-responding cells carrying HIV-1 proviruses were not analyzed separately for TCR.

Worth noting for this clone: Its specificity is unknown.

The sample was CD4+ T cells sorted from PBMCs after approximately 18-hour stimulation, taken from a patient who received antiretroviral therapy. The TCR comes from an adult man with HIV who was CMV-seropositive. This sequence joins TRBV11-3 and TRBJ2-7; perhaps TRBD1 as D (5 bases). The DNA of the CDR3 is TGTGCCAGCAGCTTAGGCCAGGGTGACAGATCCTACGAGCAGTACTTC. It is translated as CASSLGQGDRSYEQYF.